A single sample is the source of the 10 T cell receptor beta chains below, sequenced in a study of prognosis after radiotherapy for stage I lung cancer. CDR3 of TCR beta was amplified from genomic DNA via a two-round multiplex PCR. First-round PCR amplification was performed with primers specific to each TRBV and TRBJ gene. TCRdb called the multiplex PCR reads again in MiXCR, with one record for every CDR3 protein. Of about 26,000 distinct CDR3 sequences listed, roughly 41% are singletons. Sequenced material: PBMCs, taken before or after stereotactic body radiation therapy (not recorded which). The source of these receptors is a donor older than 45 with non-small cell lung cancer.

The chain employs TRBV2 and TRBJ2-7; perhaps TRBD1 as D (6 bases). Germline V CDR1 and CDR2: SNHLY, FYNNEI. This CDR3 contains 11 residues. Deletions cut 8 bases from V and 6 bases from J, with 11 bases between. CDR3 nucleotide sequence: TGTGCCAGCGTAGGGGGTCTCGAGCAGTACTTC. Residues: CASVGGLEQYF.

This clonotype was counted ten times or more. The chain has TRBV12-3 or TRBV12-4 and TRBJ2-6; D gene unclear. V lost 3 bases and J lost 0, with 3 bases in between. The CDR3 has 14 residues. CDR3 in amino acids: CASSFNSGANVLTF. In DNA form, the CDR3 reads TGTGCCAGCAGTTTCAACTCTGGGGCCAACGTCCTGACTTTC.

About this clonotype: A single base is all that separates this from a far larger clone, so a read error is likely. V gene TRBV12-3 or TRBV12-4 combines with J gene TRBJ2-7; D call uncertain. The assigned J gene may be wrong: the sequence end matches TRBJ2-1 better. The CDR3 length is 13 residues. The CDR3 DNA reads as TGTGCCAGCAGTTTAGGGGTCCTGGTGGAGCAGTTCTTC. It codes for CASSLGVLVEQFF.

This clonotype was seen more than once but under ten times. The V and J genes are TRBV7-9 and TRBJ2-3; D not resolved. The V gene's germline CDR1 is SEHNR and CDR2 FQNEAQ (reference sequence). V lost 5 bases, J lost 5 bases, and 14 bases lay in between. The CDR3 contains 14 residues. This chain's CDR3 is CASSLGELRDTQYF. In DNA form, the CDR3 reads TGTGCCAGCAGCCTTGGAGAACTACGAGATACGCAGTATTTT.

Notes on this clonotype: A much larger clone lies a single base off, so this may be a read error. The V gene is TRBV6-1, the J gene TRBJ2-2; a possible D gene is TRBD1 (6 bases). CDR3 length equals 13 residues. CDR1 and CDR2 from the germline V gene are MNHNS and SASEGT. The CDR3: CASSDRDTWELFF. The DNA for the CDR3 is TGTGCCAGCAGTGACAGGGACACCTGGGAGCTGTTTTTT.

In this sample, this clonotype turned up many times. The chain joins TRBV7-9 to TRBJ2-5, with D possibly matching TRBD1 (6 bases). Trimming removed 1 base at V and 3 bases at J, with 18 bases between. The germline CDR1 and CDR2 sequences are SEHNR and FQNEAQ (reference sequence). This CDR3 spans 17 amino acids. The CDR3 sequence: CASSLGSSGTPKETQYF. The CDR3 DNA is TGTGCCAGCAGCTTAGGGTCTTCCGGGACACCGAAAGAGACCCAGTACTTC.

Details on this clonotype: A much larger clone sits a single nucleotide away, making a read error possible. Written as DNA, the CDR3 is TGTGCCAGCAGCCTAGACCTCTCCTACGAGCAGTACTTC. Protein sequence: CASSLDLSYEQYF. The rearrangement joins TRBV5-5 to TRBJ2-7, with D hard to call. The germline V gene has CDR1 SGHKS and CDR2 YYEKEE (reference sequence). The CDR3 covers 13 residues. Deletions cut 4 bases from V and 0 bases from J, with 8 bases between.

Note on this clonotype: This likely stems from a read error, as it lies one base from a far larger clone. The V gene is TRBV2, the J gene TRBJ2-7; possibly TRBD1 for D (5 bases). Germline V gene lookup returns CDR1 SNHLY and CDR2 FYNNEI. The CDR3 runs 12 residues. Trimming took 5 bases from V and 4 from J, leaving 9 bases between them. The CDR3 sequence is CASSTQGYEQYF. CDR3 bases: TGTGCCAGCAGTACCCAGGGTTACGAGCAGTACTTC.

This clonotype was detected many times. The junction does not match germline at one end; this may be a read error. This chain uses TRBV11-2 with TRBJ2-7; D gene unclear. The length of the CDR3 is 15 residues. Germline CDR1 is SGHAT and CDR2 is FQNNGV. The CDR3 DNA reads TGTGCCAGCAGTTTAGTACCGTCGTCCGCCTACGAGCAGTACTTC. This translates into CASSLVPSSAYEQYF.

In this sample, this clonotype is medium-sized (0.01 to 0.1%). The rearrangement joins TRBV11-2 to TRBJ2-3; no clear D gene. Trimming took 0 bases from V and 0 from J, leaving 4 bases between them. Per the germline V gene, CDR1 is SGHAT and CDR2 is FQNNGV. The CDR3 loop spans 14 amino acids. CDR3 sequence (DNA): TGTGCCAGCAGCTTAGATCGAAGCACAGATACGCAGTATTTT. It encodes CASSLDRSTDTQYF.